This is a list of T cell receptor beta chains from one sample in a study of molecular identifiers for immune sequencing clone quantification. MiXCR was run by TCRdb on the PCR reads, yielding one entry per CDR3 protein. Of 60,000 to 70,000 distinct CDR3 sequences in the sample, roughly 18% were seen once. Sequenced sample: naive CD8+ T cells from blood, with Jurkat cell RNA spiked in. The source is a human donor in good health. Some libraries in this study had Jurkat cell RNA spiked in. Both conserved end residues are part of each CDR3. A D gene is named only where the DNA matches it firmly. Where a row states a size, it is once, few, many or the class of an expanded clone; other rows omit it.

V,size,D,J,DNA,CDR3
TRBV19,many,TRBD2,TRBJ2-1,TGTGCCAGTAGTACCACTAGCGGGAGGGTTCGCACCGGGTCCTACAATGAGCAGTTCTTC,CASSTTSGRVRTGSYNEQFF
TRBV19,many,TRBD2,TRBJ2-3,TGTGCCAGTAGTATCGGGGGACTAGCGGGAGATACGCAGTATTTT,CASSIGGLAGDTQYF
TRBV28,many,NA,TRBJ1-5,TGTGCCAGCAGTCGGGGACAAAGCAATCAGCCCCAGCATTTT,CASSRGQSNQPQHF
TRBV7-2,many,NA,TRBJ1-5,TGTGCCAGCAGCCAAGGACAGAAACTACCCAATCAGCCCCAGCATTTT,CASSQGQKLPNQPQHF
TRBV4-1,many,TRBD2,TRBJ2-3,TGCGCCACCGGGACTAGCCAGACCGGCACAGATACGCAGTATTTT,CATGTSQTGTDTQYF
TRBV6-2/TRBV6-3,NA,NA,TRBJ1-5,TGTGCCAGCAGTTATTTCAGGGGCGATAACGATCAGCCCCAGCATTTT,CASSYFRGDNDQPQHF
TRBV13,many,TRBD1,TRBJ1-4,TGTGCCAGCAGCTCCCAACAGGGGGCCTTTGAGGAAAAACTGTTTTTT,CASSSQQGAFEEKLFF
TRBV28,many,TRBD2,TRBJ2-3,TGTGCCAGCAGGTTACCGGGACTAGCGACAGATACGCAGTATTTT,CASRLPGLATDTQYF
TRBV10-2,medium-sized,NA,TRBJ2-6,TGCGCCAGCAGTGAAGGGTACTCTGGGGCCAACGTCCTGACTTTC,CASSEGYSGANVLTF
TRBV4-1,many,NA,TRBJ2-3,TGCGCCAGCAGCCAGGCGGTGGCCTATACGCAGTATTTT,CASSQAVAYTQYF
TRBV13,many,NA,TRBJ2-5,TGTGCCAGCAGCCCTCCCTTGACAGGACAAGAGACCCAGTACTTC,CASSPPLTGQETQYF
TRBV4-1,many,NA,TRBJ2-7,TGCGCCAGCAGCCAAGGCCCAACCTCCTACGAGCAGTACTTC,CASSQGPTSYEQYF
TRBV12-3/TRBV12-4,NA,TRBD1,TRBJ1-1,TGTGTCAGCAGTTCACAGGGGGTTATGAACACTGAAGCTTTCTTT,CVSSSQGVMNTEAFF
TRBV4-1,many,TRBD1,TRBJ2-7,TGCGCCAGCAGCCCCGGGACAGCTAACTACGAGCAGTACTTC,CASSPGTANYEQYF
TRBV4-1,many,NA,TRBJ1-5,TGCGCCAGCAGCCAAGGGGCCCAGAGGATGAGCAATCAGCCCCAGCATTTT,CASSQGAQRMSNQPQHF
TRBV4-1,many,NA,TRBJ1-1,TGCGCCAGCAGCCAAGATGATTCCGTTCCCAGCAACACTGAAGCTTTCTTT,CASSQDDSVPSNTEAFF
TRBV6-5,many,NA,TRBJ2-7,TGTGCCAGCAGTTACGACTCCCCGGGCGAGCAGTACTTC,CASSYDSPGEQYF
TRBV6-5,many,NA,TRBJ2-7,TGTGCCAGCAGTCACCGGGCCTCCTACGAGCAGTACTTC,CASSHRASYEQYF
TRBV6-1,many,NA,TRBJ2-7,TGTGCCAGCAGAAACCAGGGAGACTACGAGCAGTACTTC,CASRNQGDYEQYF
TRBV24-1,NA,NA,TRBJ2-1,TGTGCCACCGAGGACTATTCCTACAATGAGCAGTTCTTC,CATEDYSYNEQFF
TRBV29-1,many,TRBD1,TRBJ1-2,TGCAGCGTTGGTCAGGGGGATGGTGGCTACACCTTC,CSVGQGDGGYTF
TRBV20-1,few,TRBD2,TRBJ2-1,TGCAGTGCCAAGCAACTAGCGGGGCCTGTGAATGAGCAGTTCTTC,CSAKQLAGPVNEQFF
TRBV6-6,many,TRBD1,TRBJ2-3,TGTGCCAGCACTTTTACCCGGACAGGCATGGCAGATACGCAGTATTTT,CASTFTRTGMADTQYF
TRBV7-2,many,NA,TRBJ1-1,TGTGCCAGCACCGACTTTCTGAACACTGAAGCTTTCTTT,CASTDFLNTEAFF
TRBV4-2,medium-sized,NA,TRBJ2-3,TGTGCCAGCAGCCCGAGGAAGTTCCCAGATACGCAGTATTTT,CASSPRKFPDTQYF
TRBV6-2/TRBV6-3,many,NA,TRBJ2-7,TGTGCCAGCAGTTACTCGATGGGGTTAGCCTACGAGCAGTACTTC,CASSYSMGLAYEQYF
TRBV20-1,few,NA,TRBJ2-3,TGCAGTGCTAGAGAAGGGAACACAGATACGCAGTATTTT,CSAREGNTDTQYF
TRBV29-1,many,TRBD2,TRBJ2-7,TGCAGCGTTGAAGCCCGAGGGACTAGCGGGAGAGGAGAGCAGTACTTC,CSVEARGTSGRGEQYF
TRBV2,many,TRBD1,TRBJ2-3,TGTGCCAGCTCCGGGGATTGGGACAGGGGATCGGATACGCAGTATTTT,CASSGDWDRGSDTQYF
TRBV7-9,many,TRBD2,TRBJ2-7,TGTGCCAGCATCTCGGGCGGGAGCAAGTTCTACGAGCAGTACTTC,CASISGGSKFYEQYF
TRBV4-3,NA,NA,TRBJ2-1,TGCGCCAGCAGCCAAGACGGAATAGCCCACAATGAGTGGGCCTTC,CASSQDGIAHNEWAF
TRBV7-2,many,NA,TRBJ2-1,TGTGCCAGCAGCTTTGAAGTGTACAATGAGCAGTTCTTC,CASSFEVYNEQFF
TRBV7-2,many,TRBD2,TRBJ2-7,TGTGCCAGCAGCTTCCCGGGACTAGCGTTCGAGCAGTACTTC,CASSFPGLAFEQYF
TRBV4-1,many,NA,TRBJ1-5,TGCGCCAGCAGCCAGGCGAAGGAGGGATCCCAGCCCCAGCATTTT,CASSQAKEGSQPQHF
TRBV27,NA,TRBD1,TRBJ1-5,TGTGCCAGCAGTTTGGGACAGGGTGTTCAGCCCCAGCATTTT,CASSLGQGVQPQHF
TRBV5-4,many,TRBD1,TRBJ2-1,TGTGCCAGCAGCTGGGACAGAGGATACAATGAGCAGTTCTTC,CASSWDRGYNEQFF
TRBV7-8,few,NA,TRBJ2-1,TGTGCCAGCAGCCCCGCAAGGGCAGGAGAGGTGGGGGGTTACAATGAGCAGTTCTTC,CASSPARAGEVGGYNEQFF
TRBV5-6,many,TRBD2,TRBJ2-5,TGTGCCAGCAGCTTGGAAGGCGGGGGGTTGTTAGAGACCCAGTACTTC,CASSLEGGGLLETQYF
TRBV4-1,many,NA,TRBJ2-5,TGTGCCAGCAGCCCCACGGGAGAGACCCAGTACTTC,CASSPTGETQYF
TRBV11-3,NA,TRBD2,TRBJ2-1,TGTGCCAGCAGCTCCTTTAGCGGGAGGGAGAGTGAGCAGTTCTTC,CASSSFSGRESEQFF
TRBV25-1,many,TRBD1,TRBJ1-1,TGTGCCAGCACGGGACAGGGGACTTTCTTT,CASTGQGTFF
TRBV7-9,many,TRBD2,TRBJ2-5,TGTGCCAGCAGCTCGTTCGGACTAGCGGTCCAAGAGACCCAGTACTTC,CASSSFGLAVQETQYF
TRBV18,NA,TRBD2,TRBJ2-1,TGTGCCAGCTCACCACAAGTAGCGGGAGTTCTCAATGAGCAGTTCTTC,CASSPQVAGVLNEQFF
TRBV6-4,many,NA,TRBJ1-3,TGTGCCAGCAGCGCGCAGGTCTCTGGAAACACCATATATTTT,CASSAQVSGNTIYF
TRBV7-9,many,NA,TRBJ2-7,TGTGCCAGCAGCTTGGGCGACCCCCCCGTATACGAGCAGTACTTC,CASSLGDPPVYEQYF
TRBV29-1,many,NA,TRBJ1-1,TGCAGCGCCGCCCAGACAGACATGAACACTGAAGCTTTCTTT,CSAAQTDMNTEAFF
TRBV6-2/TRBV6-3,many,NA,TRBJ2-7,TGTGCCAGCAGAACAGAGATGGTTGGGGCCAGCTCCTACGAGCAGTACTTC,CASRTEMVGASSYEQYF
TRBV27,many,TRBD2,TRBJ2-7,TGTGCCAGCAGTTTAGGTCTAGCGGGAGCTTACGAGCAGTACTTC,CASSLGLAGAYEQYF
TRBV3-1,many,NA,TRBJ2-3,TGTGCCAGCAGCCAAGAGGTCCGTAGCACAGATACGCAGTATTTT,CASSQEVRSTDTQYF
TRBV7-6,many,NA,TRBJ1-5,TGTGCCAGCAGCCGGGACGCATATAGCAATCAGCCCCAGCATTTT,CASSRDAYSNQPQHF